These 13 T cell receptor beta chains came from one sample sequenced in a study of blood T cell repertoires in COVID-19 (dated by TCRdb to 2020 to 2022). Preparation of the library involved the immunoSEQ multiplex PCR assay. TCRdb obtained this table from immuneACCESS and retained in-frame rearrangements with V and J assigned. These tables miss some clones; where compared with another copy, unresolved V genes account for less than half of the shortfall, and the remainder is unexplained. For this sample there are around 300,000 clones; 70% to 90% appear just once. The ten largest clones add up to 11% of the sample. Material for sequencing was peripheral blood. All receptors derive from a woman in her seventies with acute or convalescent COVID-19.

V usage is TRBV10-3 and J usage is TRBJ2-5; TRBD1 matches at 7 bases. Trimming removed 6 bases from V and 3 bases from J; junction bases left unmatched: 10. The CDR3 loop spans 15 amino acids. The germline V gene has CDR1 ENHRY and CDR2 SYGVKD. The DNA for the CDR3 is TGTGCCATCAGCAACTCGGACAGGAGAGAAGAGACCCAGTACTTC. Its protein is CAISNSDRREETQYF.

The chain joins TRBV24-1 to TRBJ2-1, with 10 nucleotides matching TRBD1. The CDR3 has 17 amino acids. The V gene end was trimmed by 1 base and the J gene end by 3 bases; junction bases not matched to a gene: 5. CDR1 KGHDR and CDR2 SFDVKD come from the germline V gene. The CDR3 here is CATSDFFGDRGYNEQFF. In nucleotides, the CDR3 is TGTGCCACCAGTGATTTTTTTGGGGACAGGGGCTACAATGAGCAGTTCTTC.

The V and J genes are TRBV6-5 and TRBJ1-4; D is possibly TRBD1 (6 bases). This CDR3 spans 15 amino acids. V was pared by 0 bases and J by 8 bases, with 13 bases between. From germline, CDR1 is MNHEY and CDR2 SVGAGI. The CDR3 loop is CASSYSTGRGEKLFF. The DNA for the CDR3 is TGTGCCAGCAGTTACTCGACAGGAAGAGGAGAAAAACTGTTTTTT.

This chain connects TRBV5-8 to TRBJ2-1; 11 bases map to TRBD2. This CDR3 is built from 16 residues. Germline CDR1 reads SGHTS; CDR2 reads YDEGEE. V lost 7 bases and J lost 6; bases outside the gene matches: 12. DNA of the CDR3: TGTGCCAGCCCTAAAGGGCACCTAGCGGGGGGCAATGAGCAGTTCTTC. Translating gives CASPKGHLAGGNEQFF.

The chain employs TRBV2 and TRBJ1-2; 9 bases fit TRBD1. The CDR3 spans 14 residues. The germline V gene encodes CDR1 SNHLY and CDR2 FYNNEI. The V gene end was trimmed by 3 bases and the J gene end by 8 bases; junction bases not matched to a gene: 7. Here the CDR3 reads CASSERGQGVGYTF. DNA of the CDR3: TGTGCCAGCAGTGAGAGGGGACAGGGCGTCGGCTACACCTTC.

The V and J genes are TRBV11-2 and TRBJ2-7, with TRBD2 as a possible D gene (5 bases). The germline gives CDR1 SGHAT, CDR2 FQNNGV. This CDR3 is 13 amino acids long. V gave up 1 base and J gave up 8 bases, with 12 bases separating them. The CDR3 spells CASSLVLRRQQYF. CDR3 sequence (DNA): TGTGCCAGCAGCTTAGTCTTACGGAGGCAGCAGTACTTC.

This rearrangement joins TRBV3-1 (or the pseudogene TRBV3-2) to TRBJ1-5; TRBD1 matches 7 bases. V shed 4 bases and J 2 bases; nucleotides not matched to a gene: 5. The CDR3 is made up of 15 amino acids. Per the germline V gene, CDR1 is LGHDT and CDR2 is YNNKEL (reference sequence). This CDR3 is CASSPGQNRNQPQHF. DNA for the CDR3: TGTGCCAGCAGCCCGGGACAGAATCGCAATCAGCCCCAGCATTTT.

The CDR3 loop reads CASSLQSGTPQFF. The CDR3 DNA reads as TGTGCCAGCAGTTTACAGTCCGGGACACCGCAGTTCTTC. The V gene is TRBV12-3 or TRBV12-4, the J gene TRBJ2-1, with a tentative D call TRBD1 (6 bases). V was clipped by 2 bases and J by 12 bases, with 14 bases between them. CDR3 length: 13 residues.

The rearrangement uses TRBV10-1 and TRBJ1-1, with 8 bases matching TRBD1. The CDR3 covers 15 residues. V shed 3 bases, J shed 3 bases, and the junction held 6 bases outside the gene matches. CDR1 and CDR2 (germline): WNHNN, SYGVQD (reference sequence). CDR3 sequence reads: CASSDLGQGHTEAFF. DNA for the CDR3: TGCGCCAGCAGTGATCTCGGACAGGGCCACACTGAAGCTTTCTTT.

The V call is TRBV28, the J call TRBJ1-5, with TRBD1 matching 9 bases. The CDR3 covers 16 residues. With V trimmed by 3 bases and J by 6 bases, 9 bases remained unmatched. From germline, CDR1 is MDHEN and CDR2 SYDVKM. The CDR3 region is CASSFYDGTGRQPQHF. The CDR3 nucleotides read TGTGCCAGCAGTTTCTACGACGGGACAGGGCGTCAGCCCCAGCATTTT.

The chain carries TRBV19 and TRBJ2-2; TRBD1 aligns across 11 bases. With V trimmed by 4 bases and J by 7 bases, 5 bases remained unmatched. CDR1 and CDR2 (germline): LNHDA, SQIVND (reference sequence). This CDR3 is built from 15 residues. The CDR3, as DNA: TGTGCCAGTAGTAATGGACAGGGGGCGGGCGGGGAGCTGTTTTTT. Amino acids: CASSNGQGAGGELFF.

The CDR3 loop reads CASSQGRLNYGYTF. The CDR3 nucleotides are TGTGCCAGCAGCCAAGGGCGGCTTAACTATGGCTACACCTTC. The gene calls are TRBV3-1 (or the pseudogene TRBV3-2) and TRBJ1-2; D gene ambiguous. The CDR3 runs 14 residues. Germline V gene lookup returns CDR1 LGHDT and CDR2 YNNKEL (reference sequence). V gave up 1 base and J gave up 1 base, with 7 bases separating them.

This chain links TRBV27 with TRBJ1-4; TRBD1 might be the D (6 bases). CDR1 MNHEY and CDR2 SMNVEV come from the germline V gene (reference sequence). Trimming left V 4 bases short and J 8 bases short, with 11 bases between. The CDR3 totals 13 residues. This CDR3 is CASSWAGGEKLFF. The CDR3 nucleotides read TGTGCCAGCAGTTGGGCGGGGGGCGAAAAACTGTTTTTT.